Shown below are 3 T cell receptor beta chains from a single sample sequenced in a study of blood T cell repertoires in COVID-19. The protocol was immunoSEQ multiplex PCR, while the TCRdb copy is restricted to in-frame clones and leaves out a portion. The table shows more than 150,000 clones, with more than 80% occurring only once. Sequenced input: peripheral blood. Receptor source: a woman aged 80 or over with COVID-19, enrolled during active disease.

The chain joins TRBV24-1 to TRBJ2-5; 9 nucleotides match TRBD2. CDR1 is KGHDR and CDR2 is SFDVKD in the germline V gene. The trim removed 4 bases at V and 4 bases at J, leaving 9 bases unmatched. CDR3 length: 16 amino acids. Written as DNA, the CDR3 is TGTGCCACCAGTGAGGGAGGGCTAGCGGGAAGAGAGACCCAGTACTTC. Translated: CATSEGGLAGRETQYF.

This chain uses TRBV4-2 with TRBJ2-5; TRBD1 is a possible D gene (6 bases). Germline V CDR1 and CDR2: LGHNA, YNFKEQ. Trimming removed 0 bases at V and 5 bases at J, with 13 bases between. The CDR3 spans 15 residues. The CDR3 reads CASSQDAGARETQYF. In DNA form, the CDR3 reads TGTGCCAGCAGCCAAGATGCAGGGGCCCGGGAGACCCAGTACTTC.

Here the CDR3 reads CASSLRGTAEKLFF. The CDR3 DNA follows: TGTGCCAGCAGCTTGAGGGGGACAGCCGAAAAACTGTTTTTT. The gene calls are TRBV5-8 and TRBJ1-4; 7 nucleotides match TRBD1. Trimming at V came to 1 base and at J to 8 bases, leaving 5 bases not matched to a gene. The CDR3 has 14 residues. Germline lookup yields CDR1 SGHTS and CDR2 YDEGEE.